These T cell receptor beta chains were read from a single sample in a study of T cell clusters in autoimmune cytopenias. Following a re-call of the multiplex PCR reads, TCRdb has one entry per CDR3 protein and lacks DNA. The sample has roughly 7,500 distinct CDR3 sequences. Sequencing was performed on peripheral blood. All receptors derive from a human donor with an autoimmune cytopenia or autoimmune hepatitis (not recorded which). CDR3s include the opening cysteine and the closing phenylalanine or tryptophan. Expanded clones are given a class, and other clones once, few, many or no size at all.

v_gene,abundance,j_gene,CDR3aa
TRBV6-5,.,TRBJ2-7,CASSYSSGVGTYEQYF
TRBV6-1,medium-sized,TRBJ1-2,CASKDLLRDRRNRGYTF
TRBV18,.,TRBJ2-7,CASSPNRDFSYEQYF
TRBV15,medium-sized,TRBJ2-1,CATSRGLAVRYNEQFF
TRBV18,medium-sized,TRBJ1-4,CASSRQGNNEKLFF
TRBV12-3/TRBV12-4,.,TRBJ1-3,CASSFGVGGSGNTIYF
TRBV13,medium-sized,TRBJ1-3,CASSFTGGSGNTIYF
TRBV7-2,.,TRBJ1-2,CASSFPTGRGYTF
TRBV6-1,.,TRBJ2-1,CASSFTSGGAYEQFF
TRBV6-5,medium-sized,TRBJ1-6,CASRPRGGSPLHF
TRBV7-6,.,TRBJ2-3,CASSPGGIPRADTQYF
TRBV4-3,.,TRBJ2-1,CASSQDPQGGTRHNEQFF
TRBV5-1,.,TRBJ2-7,CASSSAHRGGLDEQYF
TRBV6-1,medium-sized,TRBJ2-6,CASKGTVFPGANVLTF
TRBV14,.,TRBJ2-7,CASSQDFPGSGYEQYF
TRBV7-6,.,TRBJ2-3,CASSLVVWGLRQGGDTQYF
TRBV6-1,.,TRBJ1-2,CASSEGTGGYGYTF
TRBV29-1,medium-sized,TRBJ2-4,CSAEWIPGKNIQYF
TRBV6-6,medium-sized,TRBJ2-1,CASSYRTGFEQFF
TRBV11-1,.,TRBJ2-7,CASSLGSGRYEQYF
TRBV15,medium-sized,TRBJ2-7,CATSRENRDSEQYF
TRBV5-1,.,TRBJ2-3,CASSLLQGTLEGYTQYF
TRBV27,medium-sized,TRBJ2-1,CASSPTLARALGNEQFF
TRBV5-1,.,TRBJ2-5,CASRLVGLDQETQYF
TRBV5-4,.,TRBJ1-1,CASSLGQGVEAFF
TRBV15,medium-sized,TRBJ2-7,CATSREQRGAREQYF
TRBV7-9,.,TRBJ1-5,CASSSSVNSNQPQHF
TRBV29-1,medium-sized,TRBJ2-7,CSVIGQGFSYEQYF
TRBV18,medium-sized,TRBJ2-3,CASSPTSGGPSTDTQYF
TRBV19,.,TRBJ2-7,CASSTSQGQGRYNEQYF
TRBV5-5,medium-sized,TRBJ2-5,CASSPYRGETQYF
TRBV7-2,.,TRBJ2-1,CASSLYGGEQFF
TRBV7-9,.,TRBJ1-1,CASSPTGTTEAFF
TRBV4-3,medium-sized,TRBJ2-3,CASSQVRGLGDTQYF
TRBV7-6,medium-sized,TRBJ2-6,CASSLVYGANVLTF
TRBV14,.,TRBJ2-7,CASSLVAGAVYEQYF
TRBV27,medium-sized,TRBJ2-2,CASRKDGTGSGELFF
TRBV7-3,.,TRBJ1-1,CASSTGGGSTTEAFF
TRBV12-3/TRBV12-4,.,TRBJ2-7,CASSLARGAAHEQYF
TRBV5-6,medium-sized,TRBJ2-1,CASSLRTSGGEQFF
TRBV7-6,.,TRBJ2-3,CASSLTGEDTQYF
TRBV5-1,.,TRBJ1-2,CASSLVPDSSYGYTF
TRBV19,medium-sized,TRBJ1-1,CASNQGADTEAFF
TRBV29-1,medium-sized,TRBJ1-2,CSVEGSGGKGYTF
TRBV18,.,TRBJ1-2,CASSRQGPPEGYTF